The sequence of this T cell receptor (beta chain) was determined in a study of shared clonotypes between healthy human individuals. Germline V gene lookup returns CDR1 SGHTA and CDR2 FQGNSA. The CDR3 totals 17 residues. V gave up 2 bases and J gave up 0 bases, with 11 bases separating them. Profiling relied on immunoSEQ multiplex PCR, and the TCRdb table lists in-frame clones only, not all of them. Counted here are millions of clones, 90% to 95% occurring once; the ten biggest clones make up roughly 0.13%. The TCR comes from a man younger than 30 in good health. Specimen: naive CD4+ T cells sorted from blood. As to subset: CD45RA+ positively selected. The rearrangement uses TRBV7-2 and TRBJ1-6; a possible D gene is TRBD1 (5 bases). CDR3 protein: CASSLRGGSSYNSPLHF. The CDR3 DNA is TGTGCCAGCAGCTTACGGGGCGGAAGCTCCTATAATTCACCCCTCCACTTT. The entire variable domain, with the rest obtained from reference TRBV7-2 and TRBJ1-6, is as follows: GAGVSQSPSNKVTEKGKDVELRCDPISGHTALYWYRQSLGQGLEFLIYFQGNSAPDKSGLPSDRFSAERTGGSVSTLTIQRTQQEDSAVYLCASSLRGGSSYNSPLHFGNGTRLTVT.